The 5 T cell receptor beta chains in this list originate from one sample, sequenced in a study of T cell responses to AZD1222 COVID-19 vaccine. Only in-frame clones appear in the TCRdb table, and some are missing; sequencing was by immunoSEQ multiplex PCR. The data show 200,000 or so clones, around 93% seen once. This material consisted of peripheral blood, taken 28 days after the second AZD1222 dose. The origin of the receptors is an adult who received the AZD1222 COVID-19 vaccine.

The chain employs TRBV12-3 or TRBV12-4 and TRBJ1-5; weak D call: TRBD1 (6 bases). V lost 2 bases to trimming and J lost 6 bases, with 8 bases between them. The CDR3 loop spans 13 amino acids. The CDR3 region has the DNA TGTGCCAGCAGTTTACGAGGGGGTCAGCCCCAGCATTTT. Translating it yields CASSLRGGQPQHF.

V gene TRBV6-5 combines with J gene TRBJ1-5; D remains unclear. Germline loops: CDR1 MNHEY, CDR2 SVGAGI. Trimming removed 8 bases from V and 1 base from J, with 12 bases in between. The CDR3 is 14 amino acids. CDR3 sequence: CASQEGRSNQPQHF. Written as DNA, the CDR3 is TGTGCCAGCCAAGAGGGCAGGAGCAATCAGCCCCAGCATTTT.

The CDR3 DNA is TGTGCCAGCAGCTTGGACTGGGGGAGCAATCAGCCCCAGCATTTT. As protein: CASSLDWGSNQPQHF. V and J are TRBV5-5 and TRBJ1-5; D might be TRBD1 (5 bases). Germline-derived CDR1 and CDR2 are SGHKS and YYEKEE (reference sequence). This CDR3 has 15 residues. V was shortened by 0 bases and J by 1 base, with 8 bases between the two germline ends.

The V and J genes are TRBV3-1 (or the pseudogene TRBV3-2) and TRBJ1-5; 11 bases fit TRBD1. The germline V gene has CDR1 LGHDT and CDR2 YNNKEL (reference sequence). Losses at the gene ends were 0 bases for V and 5 bases for J; bases not matched to a gene: 6. The CDR3 has 17 residues. The chain's CDR3 is CASSQDWTGGADQPQHF. The CDR3 DNA sequence: TGTGCCAGCAGCCAAGATTGGACAGGGGGCGCAGATCAGCCCCAGCATTTT.

The chain employs TRBV3-1 (or the pseudogene TRBV3-2) and TRBJ1-1; D remains ambiguous. CDR1 is LGHDT, CDR2 YNNKEL, per germline (reference sequence). Trimming stripped 2 bases from V and 6 bases from J, with 10 bases between. CDR3 size: 13 residues. The CDR3 region is CASSQTSASEAFF. Written as DNA, the CDR3 is TGTGCCAGCAGCCAAACCTCCGCTTCTGAAGCTTTCTTT.